This T cell receptor beta chain derives from a study of identical twins. This clonotype was detected a few times. The target antigen is unknown. Per the germline V gene, CDR1 is MNHEY and CDR2 is SVGAGI. The CDR3 runs to 15 residues. V lost 4 bases to trimming and J lost 10 bases; unmatched junction nucleotides: 10. Template switching (which added a universal primer site) was used, and cDNA carried unique molecular identifiers. One entry per CDR3 protein results from TCRdb running MiXCR on the 5' RACE reads. The sample has 450,000 to 650,000 distinct CDR3 sequences; approximately 16% are singletons. Whole-study results and caveats: Models came in too low on out-of-frame TCR alpha sharing in monozygotic twins. In beta out-of-frame sequences, the excess sharing between twins was weaker.

The same data also contributed to another study, on yellow fever vaccine responses in identical twins.

This chain links TRBV6-5 with TRBJ2-1; 10 nucleotides match TRBD2. Sequenced material: CD4+ T cells sorted from blood. The sequence derives from a woman between 18 and 30 years old in good health. DNA of the CDR3: TGTGCCAGCAGTTTACCTAGCGGGAGACCCCTAGAGCAGTTCTTC. Amino acids: CASSLPSGRPLEQFF.